This T cell receptor beta chain was retrieved from a study of blood T cell repertoires in COVID-19 (dated by TCRdb to 2018 to 2021). Background for the entire study: Samples covering the acute and convalescent phases of COVID-19 were provided by collaborators in the United States, Italy and Spain. Subjects who had been exposed to COVID-19, were actively infected with it, or had recovered from it provided the deeply sampled blood TCRbeta repertoires that made up the dataset. Samples were obtained from the ongoing ImmuneRACE study (first 160 participants) and from 1,254 subjects provided by 6 global collaborators. A freely available public database, intended as a resource for researchers studying the immune response to SARS-CoV-2, is where the repertoires were released. Nearly every sample came with metadata listing a de-identified subject ID, COVID-19 status, age in years and sex. Where available, HLA class I and class II types were taken from metadata supplied by the sample provider and were not determined by assay-based typing. The material from the prospective study consisted of cDNA or gDNA derived from T cells, B-cell-depleted T cells, or PBMCs. Points the paper makes about the study in general: Clinical and demographic metadata were provided uncurated, with the amount varying by source and participant.

The CDR3 measures 16 amino acids from cysteine to phenylalanine. Left in the record is the CDR3 DNA by itself, 48 bases read in frame from the first base. V is pared back by 5 bases and J by 6 bases, with 20 bases lying between the germline termini. Per the germline V gene, KGHDR is the CDR1 and SFDVKD is the CDR2. Whole blood was collected in K2EDTA tubes by collaborating institutions according to the institutions' own protocols. For TCRbeta analysis, collaborators shipped samples in one of three forms: frozen whole blood, isolated PBMCs, or DNA extracted from either of those sample types. TCRbeta CDR3 regions were amplified from genomic DNA using the immunoSEQ Assay, a bias-controlled multiplex PCR. Per the original workflow: Nucleated cell counts per sample were estimated from amplification of reference gene primers within the assay. To quantify the absolute abundance of each unique TCRbeta CDR3 rearrangement, sequence reads were collapsed and filtered. Productive Simpson clonality was computed per sample as the square root of Simpson's diversity index over productive rearrangements. This immuneACCESS table, as held by TCRdb, lists in-frame sequences with V and J called but not all clones. Of the missing ones, under half trace to an unresolved V gene in checked studies; the others have no known cause. The V and J calls and clone size come from that table; D and trimming were worked out from the DNA. The sample yields about 240,000 clones; 70% to 90% were counted once. Approximately 6.2% of the sample is in the top ten clones.

With regard to this clone: Its antigen remains unidentified. No base quality values were provided; no much bigger clone lies one nucleotide off.

This receptor chain uses TRBV24-1 and TRBJ2-3; TRBD2 is possibly the D segment (6 matching bases). Sequencing was carried out using peripheral blood. The clonotype was recovered from a man aged 60 to 69 with acute or convalescent COVID-19. The nucleotide sequence reads TGTGCCACCAGTGTCCCTAACGGGGGACGCCCGGATACGCAGTATTTT. Its product reads: CATSVPNGGRPDTQYF.